This TCR beta chain was obtained from a study of cytomegalovirus exposure and HLA in healthy donors. Overall study results and limits: In a later analysis, HLA-associated TCR beta chains were more clonally expanded than equally common others. A later analysis appeared to link common viral pathogens to several of the most significant clusters. Among the CMV-associated chains, three were confirmed in vitro as specific for CMV antigens. In an earlier analysis, productive rearrangement rates for most beta V segments clustered near 87% or 30%.

With 60 Vbeta and 13 Jbeta primers, the PCR was carried out. TCRdb keeps only in-frame clones here, not all; method: immunoSEQ multiplex PCR. The table lists a few hundred thousand clones, 70% to 80% of them singletons. A remark on this clone: Its target is unknown. In the same sample, other DNA sequences code for this CDR3.

Trimming took 2 bases from V and 5 from J, leaving 15 bases between them. This CDR3 is 15 amino acids long. In germline, CDR1 is SGHAT, CDR2 FQNNGV. Sequenced: PBMCs. The receptor was derived from a man in his forties or fifties in good health and CMV-seronegative. V usage is TRBV11-2 and J usage is TRBJ1-1, with D tentatively TRBD1 (6 bases). As DNA, the CDR3 is TGTGCCAGCAGCTTAAGAGGGGGGGCAGGTACTGAAGCTTTCTTT. Protein: CASSLRGGAGTEAFF.